This TCR beta chain derives from a study of cytomegalovirus exposure and HLA in healthy donors. Germline V gives CDR1 LNHDA, CDR2 SQIVND (reference sequence). This CDR3 has 14 amino acids. V was clipped by 8 bases and J by 5 bases, with 17 bases between them. The primer mix had 60 Vbeta and 13 Jbeta primers. Profiling relied on immunoSEQ multiplex PCR, and the TCRdb table lists in-frame clones only, not all of them. There are over 150,000 clones in the sample; just under 75% occur only once, and around 3.2% lies in the top ten. Sequences were obtained from PBMCs. The V call is TRBV19, the J call TRBJ2-3, with D tentatively TRBD1 (6 bases). The source is a woman in her 30s in good health and CMV-seropositive. Here the CDR3 DNA reads TGTGCCAGTTTGAACAGGGAAAGGAAAGATACGCAGTATTTT. The encoded protein is CASLNRERKDTQYF.